This record covers a single T cell receptor beta chain. Its antigen is not identified. The data stem from a study of response to subunit inactivated influenza vaccine. Findings and limits, study-wide: Each seasonal influenza vaccination, the authors suggested, recruits few new T cells.

TCRdb re-analysed the RT-PCR reads in MiXCR, keeping a single row per CDR3 protein. The data contain fewer than 600,000 distinct CDR3 sequences, 6.5% to 8% of them singletons. J was trimmed by 7 bases and V by 4 bases; bases with no gene match: 12. The CDR3 sequence is 17 residues long. CDR1 and CDR2 from the germline V gene are LNHDA and SQIVND (reference sequence). The rearrangement links TRBV19 to TRBJ2-1; 11 bases map to TRBD2. The source material was PBMCs from blood, sampled roughly 24 months after vaccination. This TCR was sampled from a man in his fifties or sixties who received an inactivated influenza vaccine. The chain's CDR3 is CASSTLAGAHTLNEQFF. Here the CDR3 DNA reads TGTGCCAGTAGTACACTAGCGGGAGCACACACACTTAATGAGCAGTTCTTC. Filled out from reference TRBV19 and TRBJ2-1, the complete variable domain reads DGGITQSPKYLFRKEGQNVTLSCEQNLNHDAMYWYRQDPGQGLRLIYYSQIVNDFQKGDIAEGYSVSREKKESFPLTVTSAQKNPTAFYLCASSTLAGAHTLNEQFFGPGTRLTVL.